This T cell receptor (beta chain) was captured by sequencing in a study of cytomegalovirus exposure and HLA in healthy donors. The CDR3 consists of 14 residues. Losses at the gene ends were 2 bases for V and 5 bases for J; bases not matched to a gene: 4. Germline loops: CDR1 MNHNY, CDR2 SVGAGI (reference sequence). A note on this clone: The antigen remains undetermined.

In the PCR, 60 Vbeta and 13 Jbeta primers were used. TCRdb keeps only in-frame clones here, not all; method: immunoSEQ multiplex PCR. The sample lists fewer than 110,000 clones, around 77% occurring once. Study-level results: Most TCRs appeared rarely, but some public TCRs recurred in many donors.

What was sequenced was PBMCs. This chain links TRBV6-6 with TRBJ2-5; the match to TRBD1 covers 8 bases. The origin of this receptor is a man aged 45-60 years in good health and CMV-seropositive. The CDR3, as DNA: TGTGCCAGCAGTTACCTGACAGGGGTGGAGACCCAGTACTTC. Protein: CASSYLTGVETQYF.